This is a list of T cell receptor beta chains from one sample in a study of Graves' ophthalmopathy and Graves' hyperthyroidism. TCRdb used MiXCR to reprocess the multiplex PCR reads, holding one entry per CDR3 protein. The data hold over a million distinct CDR3 sequences, with approximately 35% observed a single time. The specimen was peripheral blood or thyroid tissue (not recorded which). These receptors were taken from an adult man with Graves' hyperthyroidism. Both conserved end residues are trimmed from each CDR3.

V	J	CDR3
TRBV6-5	TRBJ2-7	ASSATVFYEQY
TRBV15	TRBJ1-2	ATSRTVGAGGYT
TRBV12-3/TRBV12-4	TRBJ1-6	ASQTGPGAFSPLH
TRBV10-3	TRBJ1-2	ATEGRAGDGYT
TRBV10-3	TRBJ1-2	AIRAARDRYNYGYT
TRBV19	TRBJ2-2	ASSWTRAGELF
TRBV12-3/TRBV12-4	TRBJ2-7	ASRTGLEGHEQY
TRBV29-1	TRBJ2-5	SVAGDQETQY
TRBV20-1	TRBJ1-1	SNRRDSEAF
TRBV5-1	TRBJ2-2	ASSVQGGDTGELF